This T cell receptor beta chain was identified in a study of T-cell memory formation after mild COVID-19. Details on this clonotype: No antigen is known for it.

The germline V gene encodes CDR1 LGHDT and CDR2 YNNKEL (reference sequence). The CDR3 has 15 amino acids. The V gene end was trimmed by 4 bases and the J gene end by 6 bases; junction bases not matched to a gene: 6. Whole-study results and caveats: Nothing confirmed that second-wave clones peaking on day 37 were specific for SARS-CoV-2. Pre-infection memory carried some responding clones, suggesting that cross-reactive memory joined.

TCRdb passed the 5' RACE reads through MiXCR, listing each CDR3 protein once. Here the sample spans under 250,000 distinct CDR3 sequences, approximately 15% being singletons. Specimen: PBMCs or a T cell subset sorted from them (not recorded which). V usage is TRBV3-1 and J usage is TRBJ2-1; TRBD2 matches at 10 bases. This clonotype was sampled from an adult woman who had mild COVID-19 (a few samples of this study predate the infection). Cell type and time point are not known. The CDR3 loop is CASSPLAGVRNEQFF. CDR3 nucleotide sequence: TGTGCCAGCAGCCCTCTAGCGGGAGTACGCAATGAGCAGTTCTTC.